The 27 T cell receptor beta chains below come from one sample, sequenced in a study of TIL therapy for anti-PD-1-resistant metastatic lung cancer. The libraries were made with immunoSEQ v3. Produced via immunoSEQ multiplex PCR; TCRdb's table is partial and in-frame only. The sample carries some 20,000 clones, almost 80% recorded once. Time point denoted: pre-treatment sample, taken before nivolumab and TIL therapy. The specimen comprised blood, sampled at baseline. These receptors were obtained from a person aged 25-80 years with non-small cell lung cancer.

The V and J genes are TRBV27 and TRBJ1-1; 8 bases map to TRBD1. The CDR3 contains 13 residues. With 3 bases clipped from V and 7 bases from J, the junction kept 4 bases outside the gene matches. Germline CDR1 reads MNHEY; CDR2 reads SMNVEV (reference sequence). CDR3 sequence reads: CASSLPGQVEAFF. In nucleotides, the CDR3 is TGTGCCAGCAGTTTGCCGGGACAGGTTGAAGCTTTCTTT.

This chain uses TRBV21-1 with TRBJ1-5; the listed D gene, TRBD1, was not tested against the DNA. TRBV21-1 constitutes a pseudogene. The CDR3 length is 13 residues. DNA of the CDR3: TGTGCCAGCAGTTCAGACAGGGACCAGCCCCAGCATTTT. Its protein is CASSSDRDQPQHF.

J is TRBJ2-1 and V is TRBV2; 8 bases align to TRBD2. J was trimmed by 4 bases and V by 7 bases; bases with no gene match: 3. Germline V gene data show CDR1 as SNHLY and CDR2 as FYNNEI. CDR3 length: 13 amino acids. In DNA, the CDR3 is TGTGCCAGCACCGGGGGGGGGTACAATGAGCAGTTCTTC. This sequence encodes CASTGGGYNEQFF.

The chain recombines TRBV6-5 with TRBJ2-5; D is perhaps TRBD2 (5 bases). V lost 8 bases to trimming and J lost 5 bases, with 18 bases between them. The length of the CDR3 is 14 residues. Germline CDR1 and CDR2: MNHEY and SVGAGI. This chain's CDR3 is CASRRPGMGETQYF. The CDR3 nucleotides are TGTGCCAGCCGCCGACCGGGGATGGGGGAGACCCAGTACTTC.

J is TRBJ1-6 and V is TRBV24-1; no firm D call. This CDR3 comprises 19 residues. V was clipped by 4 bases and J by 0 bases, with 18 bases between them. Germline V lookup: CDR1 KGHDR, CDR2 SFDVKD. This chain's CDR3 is CATSDPPRPRSSYNSPLHF. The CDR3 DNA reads TGTGCCACCAGTGACCCCCCCCGCCCCAGGAGCTCCTATAATTCACCCCTCCACTTT.

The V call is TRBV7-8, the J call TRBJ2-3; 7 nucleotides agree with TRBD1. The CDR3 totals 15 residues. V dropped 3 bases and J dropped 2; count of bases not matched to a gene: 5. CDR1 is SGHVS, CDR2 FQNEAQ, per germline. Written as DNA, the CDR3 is TGTGCCAGCAGCTTTAGGGGGCGGAACACAGATACGCAGTATTTT. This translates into CASSFRGRNTDTQYF.

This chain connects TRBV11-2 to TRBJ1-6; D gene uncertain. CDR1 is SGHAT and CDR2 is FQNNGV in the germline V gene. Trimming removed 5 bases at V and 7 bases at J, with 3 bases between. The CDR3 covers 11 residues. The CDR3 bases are TGTGCCAGCAGCGAGAATTCACCCCTCCACTTT. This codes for CASSENSPLHF.

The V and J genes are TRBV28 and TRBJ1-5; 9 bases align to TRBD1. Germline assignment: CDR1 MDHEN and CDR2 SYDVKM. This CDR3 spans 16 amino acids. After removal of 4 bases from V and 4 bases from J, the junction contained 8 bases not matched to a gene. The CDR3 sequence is CASSSIGGQGNQPQHF. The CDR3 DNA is TGTGCCAGCAGTTCCATTGGGGGACAGGGAAATCAGCCCCAGCATTTT. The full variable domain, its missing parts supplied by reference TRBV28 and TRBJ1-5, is DVKVTQSSRYLVKRTGEKVFLECVQDMDHENMFWYRQDPGLGLRLIYFSYDVKMKEKGDIPEGYSVSREKKERFSLILESASTNQTSMYLCASSSIGGQGNQPQHFGDGTRLSIL.

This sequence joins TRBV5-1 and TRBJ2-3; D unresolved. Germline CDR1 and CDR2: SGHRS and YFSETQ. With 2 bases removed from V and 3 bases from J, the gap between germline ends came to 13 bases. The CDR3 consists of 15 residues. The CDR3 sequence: CASSLASRATDTQYF. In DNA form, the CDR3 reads TGCGCCAGCAGCTTAGCCAGCCGGGCGACAGATACGCAGTATTTT. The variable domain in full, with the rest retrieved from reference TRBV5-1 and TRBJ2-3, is KAGVTQTPRYLIKTRGQQVTLSCSPISGHRSVSWYQQTPGQGLQFLFEYFSETQRNKGNFPGRFSGRQFSNSRSEMNVSTLELGDSALYLCASSLASRATDTQYFGPGTRLTVL.

The chain's CDR3 is CASSFLNNEQFF. The CDR3, as DNA: TGTGCCAGCAGCTTCTTAAACAATGAGCAGTTCTTC. V gene TRBV7-2 combines with J gene TRBJ2-1; D remains unclear. CDR1 is SGHTA and CDR2 is FQGNSA in the germline V gene. The CDR3 is 12 amino acids. V was pared by 3 bases and J by 5 bases, with 5 bases between.

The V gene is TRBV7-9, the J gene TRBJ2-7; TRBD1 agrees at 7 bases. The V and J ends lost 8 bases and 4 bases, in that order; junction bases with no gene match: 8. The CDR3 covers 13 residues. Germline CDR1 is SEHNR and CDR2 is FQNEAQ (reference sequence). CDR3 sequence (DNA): TGTGCCAGCGAGACCGGGACAGAGTACGAGCAGTACTTC. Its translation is CASETGTEYEQYF. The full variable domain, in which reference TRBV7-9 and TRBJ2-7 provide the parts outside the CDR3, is DTGVSQNPRHKITKRGQNVTFRCDPISEHNRLYWYRQTLGQGPEFLTYFQNEAQLEKSRLLSDRFSAERPKGSFSTLEIQRTEQGDSAMYLCASETGTEYEQYFGPGTRLTVT.

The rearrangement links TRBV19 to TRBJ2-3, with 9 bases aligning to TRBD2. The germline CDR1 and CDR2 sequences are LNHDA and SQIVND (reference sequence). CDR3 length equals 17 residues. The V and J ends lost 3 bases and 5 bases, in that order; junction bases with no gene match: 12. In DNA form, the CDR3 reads TGTGCCAGTAGTATCTCCTCGGGCGGGGGGGCTGGAGATACGCAGTATTTT. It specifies CASSISSGGGAGDTQYF.

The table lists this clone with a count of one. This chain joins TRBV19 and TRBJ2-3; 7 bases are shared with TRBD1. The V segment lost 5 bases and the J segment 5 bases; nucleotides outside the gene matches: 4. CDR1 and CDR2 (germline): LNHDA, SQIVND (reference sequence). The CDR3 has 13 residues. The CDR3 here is CASSGTARDTQYF. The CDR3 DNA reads TGTGCCAGTAGTGGGACAGCACGAGATACGCAGTATTTT.

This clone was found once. CDR3 DNA: TGTGCCTGGAACGGCCACGGGGGGCGGAATGAAAAACTGTTTTTT. Its protein is CAWNGHGGRNEKLFF. The chain employs TRBV30 and TRBJ1-4; TRBD1 might be the D (6 bases). Germline CDR1 GTSNPN, CDR2 SVGIG (reference sequence). Trimming took off 4 bases at V and 5 bases at J, with 17 bases between the two ends. This CDR3 is 15 amino acids long.

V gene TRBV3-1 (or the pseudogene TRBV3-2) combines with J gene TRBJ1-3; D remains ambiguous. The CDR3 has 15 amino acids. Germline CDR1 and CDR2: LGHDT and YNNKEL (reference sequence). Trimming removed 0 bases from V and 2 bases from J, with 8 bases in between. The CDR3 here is CASSQEFGAGNTIYF. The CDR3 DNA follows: TGTGCCAGCAGCCAAGAGTTCGGGGCTGGAAACACCATATATTTT.

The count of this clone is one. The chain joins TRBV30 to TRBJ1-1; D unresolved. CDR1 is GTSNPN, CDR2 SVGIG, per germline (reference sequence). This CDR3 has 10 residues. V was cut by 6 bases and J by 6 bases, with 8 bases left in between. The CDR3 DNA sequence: TGTGCCTGTAGGATACCTGAAGCTTTCTTT. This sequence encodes CACRIPEAFF.

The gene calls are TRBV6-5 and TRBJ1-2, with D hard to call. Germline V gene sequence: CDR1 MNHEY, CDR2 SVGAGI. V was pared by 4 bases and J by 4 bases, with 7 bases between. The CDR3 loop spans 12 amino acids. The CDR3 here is CASSWAGYGYTF. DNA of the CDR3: TGTGCCAGCAGTTGGGCAGGCTATGGCTACACCTTC.

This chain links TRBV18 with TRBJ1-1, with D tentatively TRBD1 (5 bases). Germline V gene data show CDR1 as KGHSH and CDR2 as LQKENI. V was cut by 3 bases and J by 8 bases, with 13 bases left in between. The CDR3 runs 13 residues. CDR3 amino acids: CASSPGGGGEAFF. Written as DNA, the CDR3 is TGTGCCAGCTCACCCGGGGGAGGAGGAGAAGCTTTCTTT.

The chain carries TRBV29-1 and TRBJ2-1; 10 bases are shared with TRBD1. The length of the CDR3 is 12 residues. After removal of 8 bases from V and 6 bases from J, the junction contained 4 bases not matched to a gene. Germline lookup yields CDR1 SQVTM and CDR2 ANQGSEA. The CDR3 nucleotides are TGCAGCACACGGACAGGGGGCAATGAGCAGTTCTTC. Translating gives CSTRTGGNEQFF.

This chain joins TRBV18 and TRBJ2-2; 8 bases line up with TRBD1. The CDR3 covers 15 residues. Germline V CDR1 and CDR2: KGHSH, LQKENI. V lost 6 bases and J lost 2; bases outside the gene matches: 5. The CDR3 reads CASSRQGINTGELFF. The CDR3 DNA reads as TGTGCCAGCTCGAGACAGGGGATAAACACCGGGGAGCTGTTTTTT.

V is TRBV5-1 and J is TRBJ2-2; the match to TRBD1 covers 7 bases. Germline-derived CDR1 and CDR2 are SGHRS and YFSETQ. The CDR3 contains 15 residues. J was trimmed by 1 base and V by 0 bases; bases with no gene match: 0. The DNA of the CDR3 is TGCGCCAGCAGCTTGGGGGACAGGAACACCGGGGAGCTGTTTTTT. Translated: CASSLGDRNTGELFF.

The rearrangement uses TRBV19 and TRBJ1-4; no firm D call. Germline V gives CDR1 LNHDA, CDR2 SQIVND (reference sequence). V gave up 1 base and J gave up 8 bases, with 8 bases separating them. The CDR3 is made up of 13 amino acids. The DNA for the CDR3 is TGTGCCAGTAGTATAGGCTGGAAGGAAAAACTGTTTTTT. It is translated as CASSIGWKEKLFF.

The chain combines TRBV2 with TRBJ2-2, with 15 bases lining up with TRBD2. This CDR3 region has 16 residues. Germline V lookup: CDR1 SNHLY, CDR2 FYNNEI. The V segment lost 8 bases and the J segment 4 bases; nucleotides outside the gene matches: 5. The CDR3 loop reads CASGLAGGPGTGELFF. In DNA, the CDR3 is TGTGCCAGCGGACTAGCGGGAGGGCCTGGCACCGGGGAGCTGTTTTTT.

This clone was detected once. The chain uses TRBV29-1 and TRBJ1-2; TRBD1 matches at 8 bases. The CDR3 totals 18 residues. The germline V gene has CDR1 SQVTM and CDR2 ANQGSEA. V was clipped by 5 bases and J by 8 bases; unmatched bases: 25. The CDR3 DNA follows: TGCAGCGTTCAAGCTGGACTCGGACAGGGAGGAGGCCGAGGGGGCTACACCTTC. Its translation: CSVQAGLGQGGGRGGYTF.

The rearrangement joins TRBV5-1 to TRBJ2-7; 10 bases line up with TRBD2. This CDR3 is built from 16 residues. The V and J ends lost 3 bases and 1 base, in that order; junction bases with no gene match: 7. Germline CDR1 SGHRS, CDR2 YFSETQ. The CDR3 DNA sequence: TGCGCCAGCAGCTGGACACTAGCGGGACCTTCCTACGAGCAGTACTTC. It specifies CASSWTLAGPSYEQYF.

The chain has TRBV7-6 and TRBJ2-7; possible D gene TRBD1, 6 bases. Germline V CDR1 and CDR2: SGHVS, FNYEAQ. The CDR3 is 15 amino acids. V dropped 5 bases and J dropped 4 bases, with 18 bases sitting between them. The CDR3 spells CASSPASTGPYEQYF. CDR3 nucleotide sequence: TGTGCCAGCAGCCCAGCGTCGACAGGACCTTACGAGCAGTACTTC.

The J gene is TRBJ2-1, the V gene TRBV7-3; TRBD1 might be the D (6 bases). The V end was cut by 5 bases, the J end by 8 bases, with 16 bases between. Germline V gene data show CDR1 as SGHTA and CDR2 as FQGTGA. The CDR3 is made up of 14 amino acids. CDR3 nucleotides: TGTGCCAGCAGCCCCCATTACAGGGCGGATGAGCAGTTCTTC. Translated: CASSPHYRADEQFF. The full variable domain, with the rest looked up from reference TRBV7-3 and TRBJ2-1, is GAGVSQTPSNKVTEKGKYVELRCDPISGHTALYWYRQSLGQGPEFLIYFQGTGAADDSGLPNDRFFAVRPEGSVSTLKIQRTERGDSAVYLCASSPHYRADEQFFGPGTRLTVL.